This passage covers 7 T cell receptor beta chains from one sample sequenced in a study of T cell responses to AZD1222 COVID-19 vaccine. The table came from immunoSEQ multiplex PCR; TCRdb's copy has only in-frame clones and leaves some out. The sample shows some 85,000 clones, roughly 87% of them seen only once. This material consisted of peripheral blood, taken on day 0 of AZD1222 vaccination. These receptors all stem from an adult in good health.

The CDR3 spells CASSWTSGSDTQYF. The CDR3 DNA reads as TGTGCCAGCAGTTGGACTAGTGGTTCAGATACGCAGTATTTT. The rearrangement links TRBV6-5 to TRBJ2-3; 7 bases match TRBD2. Looked up from germline, CDR1 is MNHEY and CDR2 is SVGAGI. V gave up 4 bases and J gave up 4 bases; unmatched junction bases: 5. CDR3 length equals 14 residues.

This sequence joins TRBV18 and TRBJ2-5; no firm D call. CDR1 and CDR2 (germline): KGHSH, LQKENI. The CDR3 contains 15 residues. The V end lost 4 bases, the J end lost 0 bases, and 12 bases lay between the germline ends. The CDR3 loop reads CASSLRIGNQETQYF. The CDR3 DNA sequence: TGTGCCAGCTCACTCCGGATAGGGAACCAAGAGACCCAGTACTTC.

With regard to this clone: Germline and junction disagree at one end, which may indicate a read error. The chain links TRBV27 to TRBJ1-5, with D possibly TRBD1 on 5 matching bases. Germline V lookup: CDR1 MNHEY, CDR2 SMNVEV (reference sequence). The CDR3 sequence is 15 residues long. CDR3 nucleotides: TGTGCCAGCAGTGCGTCTGGGACCGACAATCGGCCCCAGCATTTT. It codes for CASSASGTDNRPQHF.

This clone has just a few counts. This chain links TRBV12-5 with TRBJ2-1, with 7 nucleotides matching TRBD2. The CDR3 totals 15 residues. The junction had 5 bases not matched to a gene; V was cut back by 2 bases and J by 4 bases. Per germline, CDR1 LGHNT and CDR2 FRNRAP. As DNA, the CDR3 is TGTGCTAGTGGTTTGACAAGCGGGAAATACAATGAGCAGTTCTTC. Its translation: CASGLTSGKYNEQFF.

The chain has TRBV9 and TRBJ2-3; 13 nucleotides match TRBD2. The CDR3 loop spans 17 amino acids. CDR1 is SGDLS, CDR2 YYNGEE, per germline. V was clipped by 3 bases and J by 6 bases; unmatched bases: 10. The CDR3 region has the DNA TGTGCCAGCAGCGAAACTAGCGGGAGGGCCGGCGTGGATACGCAGTATTTT. Protein product: CASSETSGRAGVDTQYF. Looking up the rest from reference TRBV9 and TRBJ2-3 gives the full variable domain: DSGVTQTPKHLITATGQRVTLRCSPRSGDLSVYWYQQSLDQGLQFLIQYYNGEERAKGNILERFSAQQFPDLHSELNLSSLELGDSALYFCASSETSGRAGVDTQYFGPGTRLTVL.

As DNA, the CDR3 is TGCAGCCCGGAGGGGTATGGCTACACCTTC. It encodes CSPEGYGYTF. The rearrangement uses TRBV20-1 and TRBJ1-2, with D perhaps TRBD1 (5 bases). This CDR3 is 10 amino acids long. CDR1 is DFQATT, CDR2 SNEGSKA, per germline (reference sequence).

V usage is TRBV7-2 and J usage is TRBJ1-4; the match to TRBD1 covers 7 bases. The CDR3 loop spans 16 amino acids. With 5 bases clipped from V and 0 bases from J, the junction kept 6 bases outside the gene matches. CDR1 and CDR2 (germline): SGHTA, FQGNSA. The CDR3, as DNA: TGTGCCAGCAGCCCACAAACAGGGGCAACTAATGAAAAACTGTTTTTT. Protein sequence: CASSPQTGATNEKLFF.